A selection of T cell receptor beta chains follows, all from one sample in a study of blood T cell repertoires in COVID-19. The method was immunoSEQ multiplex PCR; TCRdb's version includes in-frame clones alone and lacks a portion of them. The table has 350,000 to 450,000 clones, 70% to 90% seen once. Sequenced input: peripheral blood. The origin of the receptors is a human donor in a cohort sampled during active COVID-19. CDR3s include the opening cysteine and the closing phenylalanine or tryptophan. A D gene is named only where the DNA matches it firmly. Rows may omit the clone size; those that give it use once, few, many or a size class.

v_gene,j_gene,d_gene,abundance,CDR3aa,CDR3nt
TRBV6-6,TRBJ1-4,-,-,CASSRRDTRTLTWETNEKLFF,TGTGCCAGCAGTCGTAGGGACACTCGAACCCTAACTTGGGAAACTAATGAAAAACTGTTTTTT
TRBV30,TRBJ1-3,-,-,CAWKHRDYSGNTIYF,TGTGCCTGGAAACACAGGGATTACTCTGGAAACACCATATATTTT
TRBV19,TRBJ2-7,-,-,CASSILTPGYEQYF,TGTGCCAGTAGTATTTTGACTCCGGGGTACGAGCAGTACTTC
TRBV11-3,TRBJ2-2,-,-,CASSLQGPANTGELFF,TGTGCCAGCAGCCTACAGGGACCGGCTAACACCGGGGAGCTGTTTTTT
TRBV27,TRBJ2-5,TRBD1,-,CASSLGQGAMTQYF,TGTGCCAGCAGTCTCGGACAGGGGGCGATGACCCAGTACTTC
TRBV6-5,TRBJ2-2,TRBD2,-,CASRFGGSTGELFF,TGTGCCAGCAGGTTCGGGGGGTCGACCGGGGAGCTGTTTTTT
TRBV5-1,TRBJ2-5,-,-,CASSSMRDNQETQYF,TGCGCCAGCAGCTCGATGAGGGACAATCAAGAGACCCAGTACTTC
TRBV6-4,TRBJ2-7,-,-,CASVDNLYHEQYF,TGTGCCAGCGTCGACAACCTATATCACGAGCAGTACTTC
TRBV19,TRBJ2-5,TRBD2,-,CASSPGGGLAGVGQETQYF,TGTGCCAGTAGTCCCGGGGGGGGGCTAGCGGGAGTAGGCCAAGAGACCCAGTACTTC
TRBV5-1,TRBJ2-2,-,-,CASSTEGARAGELFF,TGCGCCAGCAGCACGGAGGGCGCGAGGGCCGGGGAGCTGTTTTTT
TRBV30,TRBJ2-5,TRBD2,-,CAWSYGGETQYF,TGTGCCTGGAGCTACGGGGGGGAGACCCAGTACTTC
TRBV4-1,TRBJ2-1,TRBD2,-,CASSQDGPGLAGVSEQFF,TGCGCCAGCAGCCAAGACGGGCCGGGGCTAGCGGGAGTTAGTGAGCAGTTCTTC
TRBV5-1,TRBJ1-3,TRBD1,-,CASRQGSGNTIYF,TGCGCCAGCCGACAGGGCTCTGGAAACACCATATATTTT
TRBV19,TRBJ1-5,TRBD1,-,CASSIGDRGLYQPQHF,TGTGCCAGTAGTATTGGAGACAGGGGGTTGTATCAGCCCCAGCATTTT
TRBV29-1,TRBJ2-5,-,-,CSARDNQETQYF,TGCAGCGCCAGGGACAACCAAGAGACCCAGTACTTC
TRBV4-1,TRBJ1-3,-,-,CASSQEEYRAGNTIYF,TGCGCCAGCAGCCAAGAGGAGTACAGGGCTGGAAACACCATATATTTT
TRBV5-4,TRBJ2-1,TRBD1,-,CASSPGQGFYNEQFF,TGTGCCAGCAGCCCCGGACAGGGGTTCTACAATGAGCAGTTCTTC
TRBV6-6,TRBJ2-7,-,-,CASSSPLEGVSYEQYF,TGTGCCAGCAGTTCCCCCCTTGAAGGGGTGAGCTACGAGCAGTACTTC
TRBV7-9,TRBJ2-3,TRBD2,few,CASSFPFFSGKEGPDTQYF,TGTGCCAGCAGCTTTCCCTTCTTTAGCGGGAAGGAGGGTCCAGATACGCAGTATTTT
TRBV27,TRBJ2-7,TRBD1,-,CASSHRDRDYEQYF,TGTGCCAGCAGTCACCGGGACAGGGACTACGAGCAGTACTTC
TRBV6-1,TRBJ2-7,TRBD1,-,CASSEFGRGRDEQYF,TGTGCCAGCAGTGAATTTGGTAGGGGGCGGGACGAGCAGTACTTC
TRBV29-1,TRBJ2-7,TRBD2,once,CSVRTASGAGISEQYF,TGCAGCGTCAGGACGGCGTCCGGAGCGGGAATCTCCGAGCAGTACTTC
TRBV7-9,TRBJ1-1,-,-,CASSLALSPEAFF,TGTGCCAGCAGCTTAGCGCTGAGCCCTGAAGCTTTCTTT
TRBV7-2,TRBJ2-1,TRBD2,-,CASSQGLAGQLENEQFF,TGTGCCAGCAGCCAAGGACTAGCGGGACAATTAGAGAATGAGCAGTTCTTC